These 29 T cell receptor beta chains came from one sample sequenced in a study of blood T cell repertoires in COVID-19. Profiling relied on immunoSEQ multiplex PCR, and the TCRdb table lists in-frame clones only, not all of them. The sample carries approximately 50,000 clones, approximately 85% recorded once. Sequencing was done on a sample of peripheral blood. Source of these receptors: a man between 60 and 70 years old with acute or convalescent COVID-19.

This clone was counted only a few times. The chain links TRBV12-3 or TRBV12-4 to TRBJ1-1; 7 bases agree with TRBD1. This CDR3 region has 13 residues. Unmatched junction bases numbered 12, after V lost 6 bases and J lost 11 bases. The CDR3 bases are TGTGCCAGCAGGGATACTTCCGGGACAGTGGCTTTCTTT. It translates to CASRDTSGTVAFF.

This clone has just a few counts. CDR3 in DNA: TGCAGCGTCAGGGGGACAGCAACTAATGAAAAACTGTTTTTT. This encodes CSVRGTATNEKLFF. The rearrangement links TRBV29-1 to TRBJ1-4; TRBD1 aligns across 7 bases. The CDR3 loop spans 14 amino acids. From germline, CDR1 is SQVTM and CDR2 ANQGSEA. Trimming took 6 bases from V and 0 from J; bases not matched to a gene: 4.

This clone has a single count. As DNA, the CDR3 is TGTGCCAGCAGCTTTGCACAGTCGGGGACTGAAGCTTTCTTT. It is translated as CASSFAQSGTEAFF. The V and J genes are TRBV5-5 and TRBJ1-1; D unclear. The CDR3 extends over 14 amino acids. Per the germline V gene, CDR1 is SGHKS and CDR2 is YYEKEE (reference sequence). Trimming stripped 2 bases from V and 5 bases from J, with 13 bases between. Combining the CDR3 with reference TRBV5-5 and TRBJ1-1 gives the whole variable domain DAGVTQSPTHLIKTRGQQVTLRCSPISGHKSVSWYQQVLGQGPQFIFQYYEKEERGRGNFPDRFSARQFPNYSSELNVNALLLGDSALYLCASSFAQSGTEAFFGQGTRLTVV.

The chain couples TRBV30 to TRBJ2-7; 9 positions agree with TRBD2. V lost 2 bases to trimming and J lost 3 bases; unmatched junction nucleotides: 5. This CDR3 spans 14 amino acids. Germline V lookup: CDR1 GTSNPN, CDR2 SVGIG (reference sequence). The CDR3 DNA follows: TGTGCCTGGAGTAGGGATAGCGGGAGCTACGAGCAGTACTTC. Translating it yields CAWSRDSGSYEQYF.

The chain uses TRBV5-6 and TRBJ2-2; a possible D gene is TRBD2 (5 bases). V lost 3 bases, J lost 8 bases, and 23 bases lay in between. Looked up from germline, CDR1 is SGHDT and CDR2 is YYEEEE. There are 17 residues in the CDR3. This CDR3 reads CASSSVALAERTGELFF. The CDR3 DNA follows: TGTGCCAGCAGCTCGGTCGCGCTAGCTGAACGGACTGGGGAGCTGTTTTTT.

The chain carries TRBV6-1 and TRBJ1-6; D not certain. V lost 3 bases and J 18 bases, leaving 15 bases between the germline ends. Germline CDR1 is MNHNS and CDR2 is SASEGT. There are 12 residues in the CDR3. The CDR3 sequence: CASSEVGMTTHF. CDR3 sequence (DNA): TGTGCCAGCAGTGAGGTGGGCATGACTACCCACTTT.

The sample holds a few counts of this clone. V and J are TRBV7-9 and TRBJ1-1, with D possibly TRBD1 on 6 matching bases. The CDR3 sequence is 13 residues long. Trimming cost V 2 bases and J 4 bases, with 8 bases left between them. Germline V gene data show CDR1 as SEHNR and CDR2 as FQNEAQ (reference sequence). CDR3 nucleotides: TGTGCCAGCAGCTTATTAGGGGGCACTGAAGCTTTCTTT. Translating it yields CASSLLGGTEAFF.

The chain uses TRBV3-1 (or the pseudogene TRBV3-2) and TRBJ2-3; possibly TRBD1 for D (6 bases). From germline, CDR1 is LGHDT and CDR2 YNNKEL (reference sequence). The CDR3 sequence is 17 residues long. V dropped 2 bases and J dropped 0 bases, with 15 bases sitting between them. The CDR3 nucleotides are TGTGCCAGCAGCCAAAGGTTAGGGGGAGCAAGCACAGATACGCAGTATTTT. The encoded protein is CASSQRLGGASTDTQYF.

This clone was counted only a few times. This chain connects TRBV28 to TRBJ1-4, with a weak D call TRBD1 (5 bases). This CDR3 has 14 amino acids. CDR1 is MDHEN and CDR2 is SYDVKM in the germline V gene. The ends were cut back, 8 bases at V and 10 bases at J, with 20 bases in the middle. For the CDR3, the DNA is TGTGCCAGCGGCGGCGGGACTCGATCTGGAAAACTGTTTTTT. It encodes CASGGGTRSGKLFF.

The rearrangement links TRBV19 to TRBJ1-1; the match to TRBD1 covers 7 bases. Trimming cost V 2 bases and J 0 bases; bases outside gene matches: 6. CDR3 length: 16 residues. The V gene's germline CDR1 is LNHDA and CDR2 SQIVND (reference sequence). Here the CDR3 DNA reads TGTGCCAGTAGTATAACTGACAGGGCAATGAACACTGAAGCTTTCTTT. Protein sequence: CASSITDRAMNTEAFF.

The rearrangement links TRBV5-8 to TRBJ2-1, with unresolved D. V gave up 1 base and J gave up 6 bases, with 5 bases separating them. In germline, CDR1 is SGHTS, CDR2 YDEGEE. The CDR3 is made up of 12 amino acids. CDR3 bases: TGTGCCAGCAGCTTGCGGTCCAATGAGCAGTTCTTC. It encodes CASSLRSNEQFF. Complete variable domain (other parts from reference TRBV5-8 and TRBJ2-1): EAGVTQSPTHLIKTRGQQATLRCSPISGHTSVYWYQQALGLGLQFLLWYDEGEERNRGNFPPRFSGRQFPNYSSELNVNALELEDSALYLCASSLRSNEQFFGPGTRLTVL.

The chain has TRBV5-1 and TRBJ2-2, with 9 bases that match TRBD1. Trimming took 4 bases from V and 1 from J; bases not matched to a gene: 2. Germline CDR1 and CDR2: SGHRS and YFSETQ. The CDR3 length is 15 residues. CDR3 sequence reads: CASSPGQGNTGELFF. DNA of the CDR3: TGCGCCAGCAGCCCGGGACAGGGGAACACCGGGGAGCTGTTTTTT.

V usage is TRBV5-6 and J usage is TRBJ1-3; maybe TRBD1 (5 bases). The CDR3 consists of 14 residues. The V gene's germline CDR1 is SGHDT and CDR2 YYEEEE. Between the trimmed V and J ends, which lost 0 bases and 2 bases, there was a span of 6 bases. DNA for the CDR3: TGTGCCAGCAGCTTGGGGGGGGCTGGAAACACCATATATTTT. This sequence encodes CASSLGGAGNTIYF.

The chain couples TRBV19 to TRBJ2-1; 14 bases agree with TRBD2. CDR1 and CDR2 from the germline V gene are LNHDA and SQIVND (reference sequence). The CDR3 is 16 amino acids. J lost 9 bases, V lost 7 bases, and 11 bases had no gene match. CDR3 DNA sequence: TGTGCCAGTACCGTCAGGGGACTAGCGGGAGCTGCTGAGCAGTTCTTC. Translated, it gives CASTVRGLAGAAEQFF. The full variable domain, in which reference TRBV19 and TRBJ2-1 provide the parts outside the CDR3, is DGGITQSPKYLFRKEGQNVTLSCEQNLNHDAMYWYRQDPGQGLRLIYYSQIVNDFQKGDIAEGYSVSREKKESFPLTVTSAQKNPTAFYLCASTVRGLAGAAEQFFGPGTRLTVL.

J is TRBJ1-2 and V is TRBV3-1 (or the pseudogene TRBV3-2); D remains ambiguous. Germline values: CDR1 LGHDT, CDR2 YNNKEL (reference sequence). The CDR3 runs 12 residues. Trimming took off 4 bases at V and 5 bases at J, with 8 bases between the two ends. The CDR3: CASSPGEYGYTF. The CDR3 bases are TGTGCCAGCAGCCCCGGGGAATATGGCTACACCTTC.

The CDR3 DNA follows: TGTGCCAGCAGTTTACTTCCCTACTATGGCTACACCTTC. Amino acids: CASSLLPYYGYTF. The rearrangement joins TRBV28 to TRBJ1-2; D gene ambiguous. Germline V gene sequence: CDR1 MDHEN, CDR2 SYDVKM. V was cut by 2 bases and J by 3 bases, with 7 bases left in between. This CDR3 has 13 residues.

J is TRBJ2-7 and V is TRBV27; 9 nucleotides line up with TRBD2. The CDR3 is 15 amino acids. Per the germline V gene, CDR1 is MNHEY and CDR2 is SMNVEV (reference sequence). J lost 6 bases, V lost 4 bases, and 10 bases had no gene match. The CDR3 loop is CASSYPGTSHCEQYF. The CDR3 DNA follows: TGTGCCAGCAGTTACCCCGGGACTAGCCATTGCGAGCAGTACTTC.

CDR3 residues: CAISEDRVQPQHF. In nucleotides, the CDR3 is TGTGCCATCAGTGAGGACAGGGTTCAGCCCCAGCATTTT. The genes are TRBV10-3 and TRBJ1-5; TRBD1 agrees at 7 bases. After removal of 2 bases from V and 6 bases from J, the junction contained 1 base not matched to a gene. CDR3 length: 13 residues. Germline CDR1 reads ENHRY; CDR2 reads SYGVKD.

CDR3 region: CASSHTTTGVGDEQFF. Written as DNA, the CDR3 is TGTGCCAGCAGTCACACCACCACAGGGGTCGGCGATGAGCAGTTCTTC. The chain has TRBV7-9 and TRBJ2-1, with 7 bases fitting TRBD1. CDR1 and CDR2 (germline): SEHNR, FQNEAQ (reference sequence). This CDR3 is built from 16 residues. V was pared by 6 bases and J by 8 bases, with 16 bases of the junction left unmatched.

This sequence joins TRBV5-1 and TRBJ2-1, with 8 bases matching TRBD1. The junction had 8 bases not matched to a gene; V was cut back by 2 bases and J by 10 bases. CDR1 and CDR2 (germline): SGHRS, YFSETQ. The CDR3 is 14 residues long. In DNA form, the CDR3 reads TGCGCCAGCAGCTTCAGCCTGCAGGGGGCAGAGCAGTTCTTC. As protein: CASSFSLQGAEQFF.

The V call is TRBV27, the J call TRBJ2-1, with 8 bases lining up with TRBD2. J lost 5 bases, V lost 7 bases, and 7 bases had no gene match. The CDR3 spans 14 residues. The germline gives CDR1 MNHEY, CDR2 SMNVEV (reference sequence). CDR3 nucleotide sequence: TGTGCCAGCACCAGACTAGCGACTAACAATGAGCAGTTCTTC. This translates into CASTRLATNNEQFF.

This sequence joins TRBV10-2 and TRBJ1-5; 9 nucleotides agree with TRBD1. Germline lookup yields CDR1 WSHSY and CDR2 SAAADI. The CDR3 is 16 amino acids. The V segment lost 3 bases and the J segment 1 base; nucleotides outside the gene matches: 4. This CDR3 reads CASSDGQGLSNQPQHF. The CDR3 DNA reads TGCGCCAGCAGTGACGGACAGGGGTTGAGCAATCAGCCCCAGCATTTT.

The rearrangement joins TRBV15 to TRBJ1-3, with 7 bases aligning to TRBD1. Looked up from germline, CDR1 is LNHNV and CDR2 is YYDKDF (reference sequence). The V gene end was trimmed by 0 bases and the J gene end by 6 bases; junction bases not matched to a gene: 8. The CDR3 is made up of 16 amino acids. The chain's CDR3 is CATSRDAGGNVNTIYF. The CDR3 nucleotides are TGTGCCACCAGCAGAGATGCAGGGGGTAACGTAAACACCATATATTTT.

CDR3 nucleotide sequence: TGTGCCAGCAGCCCCCGAGCGGGGGGGTACCAAGAGACCCAGTACTTC. Encoded protein: CASSPRAGGYQETQYF. The chain recombines TRBV9 with TRBJ2-5, with 10 positions matching TRBD2. J gave up 0 bases and V 4 bases, and 6 bases lay outside the gene matches. In germline, CDR1 is SGDLS, CDR2 YYNGEE. The CDR3 spans 16 residues.

V usage is TRBV11-1 and J usage is TRBJ2-7, with 7 nucleotides matching TRBD2. CDR1 SGHAT and CDR2 FQDESV come from the germline V gene (reference sequence). The V gene end was trimmed by 6 bases and the J gene end by 2 bases; junction bases not matched to a gene: 10. This CDR3 spans 15 amino acids. The CDR3 DNA reads as TGTGCCAGCAGAGAGCTAGCGGATATTACCTACGAGCAGTACTTC. This gives the protein CASRELADITYEQYF.

This chain uses TRBV6-5 with TRBJ1-2, with D possibly matching TRBD1 (6 bases). This CDR3 contains 15 residues. With 4 bases removed from V and 2 bases from J, the gap between germline ends came to 14 bases. Germline V lookup: CDR1 MNHEY, CDR2 SVGAGI. The CDR3 loop is CASSSRGAGNYGYTF. For the CDR3, the DNA is TGTGCCAGCAGTTCCCGGGGGGCGGGGAACTATGGCTACACCTTC.

The chain uses TRBV14 and TRBJ2-7, with 7 bases lining up with TRBD1. CDR1 is SGHDN, CDR2 FVKESK, per germline. The V gene end was trimmed by 1 base and the J gene end by 2 bases; junction bases not matched to a gene: 2. The CDR3 is made up of 14 amino acids. The CDR3 protein is CASSQGTGPYEQYF. The CDR3 nucleotides are TGTGCCAGCAGCCAAGGGACAGGACCCTACGAGCAGTACTTC.

The chain couples TRBV19 to TRBJ2-2; TRBD2 aligns across 7 bases. The CDR3 extends over 16 amino acids. V gave up 5 bases and J gave up 3 bases; unmatched junction bases: 9. Germline lookup yields CDR1 LNHDA and CDR2 SQIVND (reference sequence). As DNA, the CDR3 is TGTGCCAGTAGTCCTCGGGGGAGGGTCGACACCGGGGAGCTGTTTTTT. Translating gives CASSPRGRVDTGELFF.

The chain uses TRBV7-8 and TRBJ2-7; D not resolved. The germline V gene has CDR1 SGHVS and CDR2 FQNEAQ. The CDR3 has 14 residues. Trimming stripped 5 bases from V and 6 bases from J, with 17 bases between. The CDR3 loop reads CASSPLVGFGEQYF. In DNA, the CDR3 is TGTGCCAGCAGCCCCCTTGTCGGGTTTGGCGAGCAGTACTTC.